This T cell receptor (beta chain) was found in a study of cytomegalovirus exposure and HLA in healthy donors. Study-wide context: Researchers previously reported finding more than 100 million unique TCR beta sequences from some 180 million T cells.

Germline CDR1 is SGHRS and CDR2 is YFSETQ. V was trimmed by 5 bases and J by 1 base, leaving 9 bases between them. The CDR3 extends over 13 amino acids. Regarding the study as a whole: Rarity marked most TCR sequences, yet some public TCRs occurred in many donors. In a later analysis, HLA-associated TCR beta chains were more clonally expanded than equally common others. Later on, a genetic analysis was performed. It linked a missense variant in DCLRE1C with V- and J-gene trimming of TCR beta.

PCR used 60 Vbeta primers and 13 Jbeta primers. Clones were sequenced by immunoSEQ multiplex PCR, and TCRdb holds only the in-frame ones, with some missing. The table has about 170,000 clones, approximately 78% seen once. Regarding this clone: Its antigen is undetermined.

Sample: PBMCs. The V and J genes are TRBV5-1 and TRBJ1-1; no clear D. The sequence was collected from a male donor in good health and CMV-seronegative. This CDR3 reads CASRTESNTEAFF. The CDR3, as DNA: TGCGCCAGCAGGACGGAGTCGAACACTGAAGCTTTCTTT.